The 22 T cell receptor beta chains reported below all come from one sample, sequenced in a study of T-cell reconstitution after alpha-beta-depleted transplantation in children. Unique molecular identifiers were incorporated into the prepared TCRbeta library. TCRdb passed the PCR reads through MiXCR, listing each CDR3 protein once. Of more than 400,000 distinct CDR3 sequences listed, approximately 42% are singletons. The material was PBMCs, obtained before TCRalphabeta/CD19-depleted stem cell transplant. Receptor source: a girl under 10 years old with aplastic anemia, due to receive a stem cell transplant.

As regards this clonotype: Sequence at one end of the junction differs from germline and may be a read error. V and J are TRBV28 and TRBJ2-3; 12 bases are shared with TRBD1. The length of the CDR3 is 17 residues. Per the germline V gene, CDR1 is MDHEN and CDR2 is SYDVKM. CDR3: CASRTGTGGVSTDTQYF. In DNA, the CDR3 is TGTGCCAGCAGAACCGGGACAGGGGGCGTCAGCACAGATACGCAATATTTT.

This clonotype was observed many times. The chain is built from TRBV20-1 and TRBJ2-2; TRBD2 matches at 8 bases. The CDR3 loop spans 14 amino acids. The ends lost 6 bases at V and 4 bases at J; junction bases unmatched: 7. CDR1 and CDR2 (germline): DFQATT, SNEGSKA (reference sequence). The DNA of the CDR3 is TGCAGTGCCCGGAGCGGGAGTGGCACCGGGGAGCTGTTTTTT. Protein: CSARSGSGTGELFF.

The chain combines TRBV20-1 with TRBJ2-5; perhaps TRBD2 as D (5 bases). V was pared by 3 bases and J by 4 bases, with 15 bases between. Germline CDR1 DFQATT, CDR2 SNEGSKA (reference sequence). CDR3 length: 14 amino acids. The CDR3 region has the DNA TGCAGTGCTAGGGCTCGAAGCGGTCCAGAGACCCAGTACTTC. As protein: CSARARSGPETQYF.

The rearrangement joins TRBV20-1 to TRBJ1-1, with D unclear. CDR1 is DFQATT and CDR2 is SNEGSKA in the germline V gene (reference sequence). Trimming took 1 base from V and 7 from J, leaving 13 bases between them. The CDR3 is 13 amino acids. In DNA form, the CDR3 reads TGCAGTGCTAGAGCCCCCGTTGGGGTTGAAGCTTTCTTT. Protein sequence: CSARAPVGVEAFF.

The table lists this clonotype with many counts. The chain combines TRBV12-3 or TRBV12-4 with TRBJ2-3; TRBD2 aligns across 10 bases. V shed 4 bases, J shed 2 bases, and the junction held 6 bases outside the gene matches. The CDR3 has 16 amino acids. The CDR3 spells CASSSWTSGYTDTQYF. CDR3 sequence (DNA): TGTGCCAGCAGTTCTTGGACTAGCGGATACACAGATACGCAGTATTTT.

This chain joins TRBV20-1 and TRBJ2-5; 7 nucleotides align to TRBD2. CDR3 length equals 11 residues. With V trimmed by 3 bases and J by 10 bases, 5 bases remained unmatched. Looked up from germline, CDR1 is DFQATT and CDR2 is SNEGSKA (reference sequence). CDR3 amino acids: CSASQTSSQYF. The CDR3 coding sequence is TGCAGTGCTAGCCAGACTAGCAGCCAGTACTTC.

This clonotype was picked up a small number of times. CDR3 in DNA: TGCAGTGCTAGCCGGACAGCCCTCTCCTACGAGCAGTACTTC. Amino acids: CSASRTALSYEQYF. The V call is TRBV20-1, the J call TRBJ2-7; possibly TRBD1 for D (6 bases). V lost 3 bases and J lost 0, with 12 bases in between. Germline V gene sequence: CDR1 DFQATT, CDR2 SNEGSKA (reference sequence). This CDR3 has 14 residues.

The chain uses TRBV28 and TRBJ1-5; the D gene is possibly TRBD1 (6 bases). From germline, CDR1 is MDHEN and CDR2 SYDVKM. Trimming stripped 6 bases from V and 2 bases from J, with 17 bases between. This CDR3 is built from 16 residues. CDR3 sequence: CASRTLGQSGNQPQHF. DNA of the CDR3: TGTGCCAGCAGAACCCTCGGACAGTCTGGCAATCAGCCCCAGCATTTT.

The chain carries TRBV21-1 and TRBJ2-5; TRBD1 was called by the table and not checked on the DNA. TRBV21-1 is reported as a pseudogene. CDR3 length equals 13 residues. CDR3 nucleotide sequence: TGTGCCAGCAGCACACGGGACAGCGAGACCCAGTACTTC. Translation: CASSTRDSETQYF.

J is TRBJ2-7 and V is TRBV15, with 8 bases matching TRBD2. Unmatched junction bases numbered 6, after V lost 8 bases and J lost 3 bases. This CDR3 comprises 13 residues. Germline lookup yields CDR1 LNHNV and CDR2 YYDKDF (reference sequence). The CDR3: CATRAGAFYEQYF. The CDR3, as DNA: TGTGCCACCCGAGCGGGAGCATTCTACGAGCAGTACTTC.

Here the CDR3 reads CSAAGLAGGPKGTDTQYF. The CDR3, as DNA: TGCAGTGCCGCCGGGCTAGCGGGGGGGCCTAAGGGCACAGATACGCAGTATTTT. The V call is TRBV20-1, the J call TRBJ2-3, with 12 bases lining up with TRBD2. Germline V gene data show CDR1 as DFQATT and CDR2 as SNEGSKA (reference sequence). The V segment lost 6 bases and the J segment 1 base; nucleotides outside the gene matches: 14. The CDR3 length is 18 residues.

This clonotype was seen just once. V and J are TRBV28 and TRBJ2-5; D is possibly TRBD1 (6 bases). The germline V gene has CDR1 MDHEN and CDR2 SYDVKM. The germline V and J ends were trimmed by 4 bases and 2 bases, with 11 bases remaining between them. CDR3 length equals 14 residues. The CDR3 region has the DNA TGTGCCAGCAGTTCCGGGACAAAGCAAGAGACCCAGTACTTC. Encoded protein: CASSSGTKQETQYF.

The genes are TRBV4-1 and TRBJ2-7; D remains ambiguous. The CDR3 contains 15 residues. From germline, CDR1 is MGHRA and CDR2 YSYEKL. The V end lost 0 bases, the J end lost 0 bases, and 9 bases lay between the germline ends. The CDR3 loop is CASSQDGQSSYEQYF. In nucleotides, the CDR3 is TGCGCCAGCAGCCAAGATGGGCAGAGCTCCTACGAGCAGTACTTC.

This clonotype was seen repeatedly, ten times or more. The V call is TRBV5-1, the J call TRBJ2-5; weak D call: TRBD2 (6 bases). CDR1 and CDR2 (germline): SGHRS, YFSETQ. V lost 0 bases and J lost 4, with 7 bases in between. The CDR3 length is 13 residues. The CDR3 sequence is CASSLAAGETQYF. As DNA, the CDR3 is TGCGCCAGCAGCTTGGCAGCGGGAGAGACCCAGTACTTC. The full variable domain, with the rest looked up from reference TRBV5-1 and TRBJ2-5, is KAGVTQTPRYLIKTRGQQVTLSCSPISGHRSVSWYQQTPGQGLQFLFEYFSETQRNKGNFPGRFSGRQFSNSRSEMNVSTLELGDSALYLCASSLAAGETQYFGPGTRLLVL.

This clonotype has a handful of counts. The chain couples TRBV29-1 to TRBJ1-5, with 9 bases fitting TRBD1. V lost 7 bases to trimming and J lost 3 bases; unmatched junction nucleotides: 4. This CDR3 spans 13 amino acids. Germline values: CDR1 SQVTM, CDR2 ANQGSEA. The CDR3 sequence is CSARTGDNQPQHF. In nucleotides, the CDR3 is TGCAGCGCCCGGACAGGGGACAATCAGCCCCAGCATTTT. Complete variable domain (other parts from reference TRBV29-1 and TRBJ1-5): SAVISQKPSRDICQRGTSLTIQCQVDSQVTMMFWYRQQPGQSLTLIATANQGSEATYESGFVIDKFPISRPNLTFSTLTVSNMSPEDSSIYLCSARTGDNQPQHFGDGTRLSIL.

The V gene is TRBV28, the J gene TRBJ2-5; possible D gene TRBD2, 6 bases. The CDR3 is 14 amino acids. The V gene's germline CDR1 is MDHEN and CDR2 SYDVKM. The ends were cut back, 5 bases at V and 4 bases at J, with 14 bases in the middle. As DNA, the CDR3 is TGTGCCAGCAGTACATCTAGCGTAAGAGAGACCCAGTACTTC. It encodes CASSTSSVRETQYF.

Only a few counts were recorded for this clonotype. The CDR3 sequence: CASSWGHGYTF. In DNA, the CDR3 is TGTGCCAGCAGCTGGGGACATGGCTACACCTTC. V usage is TRBV7-2 and J usage is TRBJ1-2; a weak D match, TRBD1 (5 bases). The germline gives CDR1 SGHTA, CDR2 FQGNSA. This CDR3 contains 11 residues. Trimming stripped 4 bases from V and 6 bases from J, with 6 bases between.

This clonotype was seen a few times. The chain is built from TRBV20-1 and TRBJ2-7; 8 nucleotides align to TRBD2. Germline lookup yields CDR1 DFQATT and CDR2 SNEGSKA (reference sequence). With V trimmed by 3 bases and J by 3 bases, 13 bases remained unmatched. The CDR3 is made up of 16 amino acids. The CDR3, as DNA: TGCAGTGCTAGTTCGGGCATAGCGGGGATTTTCTACGAGCAGTACTTC. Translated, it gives CSASSGIAGIFYEQYF.

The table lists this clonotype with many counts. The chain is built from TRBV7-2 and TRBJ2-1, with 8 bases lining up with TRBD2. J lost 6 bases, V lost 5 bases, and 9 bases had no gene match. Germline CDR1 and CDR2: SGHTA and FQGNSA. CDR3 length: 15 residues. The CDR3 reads CASSGGLGRSNEQFF. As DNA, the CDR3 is TGTGCCAGCAGCGGGGGACTAGGGAGGAGCAATGAGCAGTTCTTC.

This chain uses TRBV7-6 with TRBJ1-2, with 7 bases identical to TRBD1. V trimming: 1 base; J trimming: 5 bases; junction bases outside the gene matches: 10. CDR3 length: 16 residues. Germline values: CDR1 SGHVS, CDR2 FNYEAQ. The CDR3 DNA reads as TGTGCCAGCAGCTTAGGGGGCCCGCGACAGGGATATGGCTACACCTTC. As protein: CASSLGGPRQGYGYTF.

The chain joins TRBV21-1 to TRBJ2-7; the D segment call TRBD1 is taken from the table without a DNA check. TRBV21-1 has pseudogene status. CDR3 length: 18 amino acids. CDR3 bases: TGTGCCAGCAAGCCATGGGGCCGACCGGGACAGGGGGTTTACGAGCAGTACTTC. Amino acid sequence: CASKPWGRPGQGVYEQYF.

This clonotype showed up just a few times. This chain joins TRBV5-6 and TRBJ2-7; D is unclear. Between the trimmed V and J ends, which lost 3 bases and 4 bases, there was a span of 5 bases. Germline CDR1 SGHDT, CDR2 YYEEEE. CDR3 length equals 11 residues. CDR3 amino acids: CASSYQYEQYF. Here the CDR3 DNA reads TGTGCCAGCAGCTATCAATACGAGCAGTACTTC.